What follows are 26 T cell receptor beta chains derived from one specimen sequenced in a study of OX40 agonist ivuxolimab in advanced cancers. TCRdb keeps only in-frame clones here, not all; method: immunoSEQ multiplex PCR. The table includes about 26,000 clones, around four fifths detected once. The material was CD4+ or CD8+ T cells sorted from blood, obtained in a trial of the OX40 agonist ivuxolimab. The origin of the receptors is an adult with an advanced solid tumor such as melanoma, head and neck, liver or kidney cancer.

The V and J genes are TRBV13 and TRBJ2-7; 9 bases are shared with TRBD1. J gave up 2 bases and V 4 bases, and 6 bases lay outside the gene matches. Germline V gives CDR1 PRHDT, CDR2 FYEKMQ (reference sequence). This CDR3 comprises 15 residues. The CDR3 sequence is CASSSGQGKPYEQYF. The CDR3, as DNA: TGTGCCAGCAGCTCTGGACAGGGGAAGCCCTACGAGCAGTACTTC.

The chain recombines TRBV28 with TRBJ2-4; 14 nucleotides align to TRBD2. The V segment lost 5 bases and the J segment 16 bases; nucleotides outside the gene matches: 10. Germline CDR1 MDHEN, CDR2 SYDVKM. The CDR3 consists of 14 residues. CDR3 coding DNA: TGTGCCAGCAGTCGGCCGGGACTAGCGGGAGTGGAATACTTC. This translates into CASSRPGLAGVEYF.

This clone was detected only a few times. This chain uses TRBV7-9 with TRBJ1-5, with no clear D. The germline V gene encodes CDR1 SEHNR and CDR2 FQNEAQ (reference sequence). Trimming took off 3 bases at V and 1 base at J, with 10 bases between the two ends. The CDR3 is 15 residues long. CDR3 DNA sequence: TGTGCCAGCAGCTTCAGTCAGATGAGCAATCAGCCCCAGCATTTT. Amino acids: CASSFSQMSNQPQHF.

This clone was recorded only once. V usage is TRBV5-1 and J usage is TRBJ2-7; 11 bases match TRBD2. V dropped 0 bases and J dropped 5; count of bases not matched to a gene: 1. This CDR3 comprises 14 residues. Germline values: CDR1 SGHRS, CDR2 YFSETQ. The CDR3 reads CASSLVAGGHEQYF. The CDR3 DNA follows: TGCGCCAGCAGCTTGGTAGCGGGGGGGCACGAGCAGTACTTC.

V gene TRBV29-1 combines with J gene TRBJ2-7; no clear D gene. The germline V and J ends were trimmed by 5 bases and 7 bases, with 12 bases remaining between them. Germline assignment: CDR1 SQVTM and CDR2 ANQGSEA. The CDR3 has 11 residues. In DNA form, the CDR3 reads TGCAGCGTTTCGACAATGGGGGAGCAGTACTTC. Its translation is CSVSTMGEQYF.

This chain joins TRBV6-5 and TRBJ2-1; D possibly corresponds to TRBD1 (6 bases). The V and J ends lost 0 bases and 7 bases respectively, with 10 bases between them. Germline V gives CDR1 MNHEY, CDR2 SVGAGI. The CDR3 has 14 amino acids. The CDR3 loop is CASSYSGGMNEQFF. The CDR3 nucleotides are TGTGCCAGCAGTTACTCAGGGGGTATGAATGAGCAGTTCTTC.

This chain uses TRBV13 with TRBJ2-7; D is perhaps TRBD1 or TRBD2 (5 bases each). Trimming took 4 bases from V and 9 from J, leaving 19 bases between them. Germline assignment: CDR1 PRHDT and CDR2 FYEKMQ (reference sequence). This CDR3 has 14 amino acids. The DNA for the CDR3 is TGTGCCAGCAGCTCGGGACCAGAGGGTATTGCGCAGTACTTC. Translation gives CASSSGPEGIAQYF.

The CDR3 sequence is CASNGQGYEQYF. CDR3 coding DNA: TGCGCCAGCAACGGACAGGGCTACGAGCAGTACTTC. The rearrangement joins TRBV5-1 to TRBJ2-5; 8 bases agree with TRBD1. The DNA end is a closer match to TRBJ2-7, so the J assignment may be wrong. Per the germline V gene, CDR1 is SGHRS and CDR2 is YFSETQ. This CDR3 has 12 amino acids.

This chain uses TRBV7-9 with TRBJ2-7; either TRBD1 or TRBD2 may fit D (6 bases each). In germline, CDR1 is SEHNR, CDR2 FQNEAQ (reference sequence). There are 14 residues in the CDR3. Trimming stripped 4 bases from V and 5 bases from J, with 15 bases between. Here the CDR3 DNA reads TGTGCCAGCAGCTCGAGGGGGGCCCAGGACGAGCAGTACTTC. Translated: CASSSRGAQDEQYF.

CDR3 DNA sequence: TGTGCCAGTATGGGAGGGGAGGCCGGCAAGCAGTACTTC. It specifies CASMGGEAGKQYF. The V gene is TRBV19, the J gene TRBJ2-7, with TRBD2 identical over 7 bases. The CDR3 totals 13 residues. Trimming at V came to 7 bases and at J to 8 bases, leaving 11 bases not matched to a gene. CDR1 and CDR2 from the germline V gene are LNHDA and SQIVND (reference sequence).

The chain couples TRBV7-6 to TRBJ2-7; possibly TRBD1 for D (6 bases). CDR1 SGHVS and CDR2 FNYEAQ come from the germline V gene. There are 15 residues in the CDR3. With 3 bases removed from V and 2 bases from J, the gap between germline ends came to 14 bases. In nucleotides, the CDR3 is TGTGCCAGCAGCTTGGACGCAGGGACAACCTACGAGCAGTACTTC. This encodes CASSLDAGTTYEQYF.

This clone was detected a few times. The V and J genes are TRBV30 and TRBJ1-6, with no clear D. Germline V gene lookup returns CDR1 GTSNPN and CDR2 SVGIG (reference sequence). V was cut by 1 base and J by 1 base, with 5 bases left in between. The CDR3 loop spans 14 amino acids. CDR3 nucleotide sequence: TGTGCCTGGAGTGAGGGATCCTATAATTCACCCCTCCACTTT. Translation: CAWSEGSYNSPLHF.

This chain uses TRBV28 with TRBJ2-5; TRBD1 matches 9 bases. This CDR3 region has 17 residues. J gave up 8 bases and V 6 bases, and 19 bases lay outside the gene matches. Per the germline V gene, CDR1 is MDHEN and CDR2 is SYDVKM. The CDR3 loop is CASSPDPGQGTRETQYF. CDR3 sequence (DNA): TGTGCCAGCAGCCCCGACCCGGGACAGGGAACAAGAGAAACCCAGTACTTC.

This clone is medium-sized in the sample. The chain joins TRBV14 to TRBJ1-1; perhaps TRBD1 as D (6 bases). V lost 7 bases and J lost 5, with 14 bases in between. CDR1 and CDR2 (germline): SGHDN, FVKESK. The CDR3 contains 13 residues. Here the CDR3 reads CASTRQGWTEAFF. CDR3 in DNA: TGTGCCAGCACCCGGCAGGGGTGGACTGAAGCTTTCTTT.

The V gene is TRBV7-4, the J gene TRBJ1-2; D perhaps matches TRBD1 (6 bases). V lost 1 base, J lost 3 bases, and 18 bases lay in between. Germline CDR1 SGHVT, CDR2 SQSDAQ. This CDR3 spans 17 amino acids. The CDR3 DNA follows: TGTGCCAGCAGCTTAGGGACAGACAGTTCATGGGACTATGGCTACACCTTC. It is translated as CASSLGTDSSWDYGYTF.

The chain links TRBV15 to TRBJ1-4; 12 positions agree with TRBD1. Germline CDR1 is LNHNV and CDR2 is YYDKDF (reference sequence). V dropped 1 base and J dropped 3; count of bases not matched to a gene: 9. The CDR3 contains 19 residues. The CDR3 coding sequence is TGTGCCACCAGCAGAGTAGCCCGGGACAGGGGGCTACCTAATGAAAAACTGTTTTTT. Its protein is CATSRVARDRGLPNEKLFF.

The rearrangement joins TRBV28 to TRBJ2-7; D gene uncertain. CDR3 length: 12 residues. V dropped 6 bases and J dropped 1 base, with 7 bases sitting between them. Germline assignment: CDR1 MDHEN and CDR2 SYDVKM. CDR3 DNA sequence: TGTGCCAGCAGCACCGTATCCTACGAGCAGTACTTC. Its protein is CASSTVSYEQYF.

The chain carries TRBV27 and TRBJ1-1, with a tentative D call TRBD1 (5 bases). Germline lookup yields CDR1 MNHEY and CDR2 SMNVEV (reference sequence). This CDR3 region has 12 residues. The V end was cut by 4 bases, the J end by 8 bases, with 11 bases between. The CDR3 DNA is TGTGCCAGCAGTTACCCTAAGGGGGAAGCTTTCTTT. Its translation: CASSYPKGEAFF.

CDR3 DNA: TGTGCCAGCAGCAACAACGGCTACGAGCAGTACTTC. Its protein is CASSNNGYEQYF. The chain is built from TRBV7-7 and TRBJ2-7; D is ambiguous. The ends were cut back, 5 bases at V and 3 bases at J, with 8 bases in the middle. The germline gives CDR1 SSHAT, CDR2 FNYEAQ (reference sequence). The CDR3 sequence is 12 residues long.

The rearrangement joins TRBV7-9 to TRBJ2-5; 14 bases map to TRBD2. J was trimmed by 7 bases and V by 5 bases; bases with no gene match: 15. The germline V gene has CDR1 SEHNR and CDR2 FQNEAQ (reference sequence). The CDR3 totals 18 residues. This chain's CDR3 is CASSRTIAGLAGVGTQYF. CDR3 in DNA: TGTGCCAGCAGCCGCACTATCGCGGGACTAGCGGGGGTAGGGACCCAGTACTTC. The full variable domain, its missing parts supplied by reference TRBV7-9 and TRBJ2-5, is DTGVSQNPRHKITKRGQNVTFRCDPISEHNRLYWYRQTLGQGPEFLTYFQNEAQLEKSRLLSDRFSAERPKGSFSTLEIQRTEQGDSAMYLCASSRTIAGLAGVGTQYFGPGTRLLVL.

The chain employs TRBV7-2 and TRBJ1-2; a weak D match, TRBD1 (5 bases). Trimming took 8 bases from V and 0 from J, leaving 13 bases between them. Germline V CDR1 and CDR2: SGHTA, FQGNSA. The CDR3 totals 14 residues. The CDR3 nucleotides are TGTGCCAGCTTAGAGGAGGGGCCTAACTATGGCTACACCTTC. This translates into CASLEEGPNYGYTF.

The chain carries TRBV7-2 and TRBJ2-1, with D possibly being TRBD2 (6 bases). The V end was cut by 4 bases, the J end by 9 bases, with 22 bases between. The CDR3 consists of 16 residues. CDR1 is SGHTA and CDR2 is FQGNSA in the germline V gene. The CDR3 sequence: CASSSYRDSPSGEQFF. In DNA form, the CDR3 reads TGTGCCAGCAGCTCGTATCGGGACTCCCCCAGTGGTGAGCAGTTCTTC.

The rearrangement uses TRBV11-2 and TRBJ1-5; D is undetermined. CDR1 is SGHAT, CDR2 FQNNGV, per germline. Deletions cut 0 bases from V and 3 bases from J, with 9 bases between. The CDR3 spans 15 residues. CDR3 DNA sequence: TGTGCCAGCAGCTTAGATCTGGGCAACAATCAGCCCCAGCATTTT. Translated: CASSLDLGNNQPQHF.

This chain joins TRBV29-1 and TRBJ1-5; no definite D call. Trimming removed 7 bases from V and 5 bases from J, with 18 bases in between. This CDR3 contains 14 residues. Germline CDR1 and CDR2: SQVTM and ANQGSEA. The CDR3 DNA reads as TGCAGCGCCACTGACGGAACTGCCGATCAGCCCCAGCATTTT. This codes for CSATDGTADQPQHF.

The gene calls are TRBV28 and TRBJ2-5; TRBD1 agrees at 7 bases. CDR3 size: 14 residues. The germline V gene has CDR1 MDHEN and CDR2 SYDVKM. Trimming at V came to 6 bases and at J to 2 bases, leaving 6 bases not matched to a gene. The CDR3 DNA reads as TGTGCCAGCAGCCTCAACAGGGGACAAGAGACCCAGTACTTC. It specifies CASSLNRGQETQYF.

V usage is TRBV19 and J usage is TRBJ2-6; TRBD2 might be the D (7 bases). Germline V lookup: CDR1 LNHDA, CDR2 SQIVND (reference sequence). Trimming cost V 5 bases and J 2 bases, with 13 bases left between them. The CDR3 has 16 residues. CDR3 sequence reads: CASSLRGGTGANVLTF. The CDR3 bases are TGTGCCAGTAGTCTAAGGGGGGGCACTGGGGCCAACGTCCTGACTTTC.